These T cell receptor beta chains were read from a single sample in a study of cytomegalovirus exposure and HLA in healthy donors. Repertoires were generated with immunoSEQ multiplex PCR, while TCRdb's copy carries only in-frame clones and drops some. The sample has 130,000 to 150,000 clones; roughly four fifths are singletons. Material for sequencing was PBMCs. All receptors come from an older woman in good health and CMV-seropositive. The CDR3 runs from the conserved cysteine through the conserved F or W. A D gene is named only where the DNA matches it firmly. Only part of the rows carry a size: once, few, many, or a class if the clone is expanded.

v_call,clone_size,d_call,j_call,cdr3_aa,cdr3_nt
TRBV7-3,few,TRBD1,TRBJ2-1,CASSLTSGTGDEQFF,TGTGCCAGCAGCTTAACCTCCGGGACAGGGGATGAGCAGTTCTTC
TRBV6-6,-,-,TRBJ2-7,CASSPSRGGKHYEQYF,TGTGCCAGCAGCCCCTCCCGGGGCGGGAAGCACTACGAGCAGTACTTC
TRBV27,-,-,TRBJ2-3,CASSARSTDTQYF,TGTGCCAGCAGTGCCCGGAGCACAGATACGCAGTATTTT
TRBV6-6,-,TRBD1,TRBJ1-2,CASRQGDGYTF,TGTGCCAGCAGACAGGGGGATGGCTACACCTTC
TRBV6-1,-,-,TRBJ1-2,CASSNLNRVEGYTF,TGTGCCAGCAGTAACCTTAACAGGGTGGAGGGCTACACCTTC
TRBV4-2,few,TRBD2,TRBJ2-3,CASSRAGAVESGTQYF,TGTGCCAGCAGCCGGGCGGGAGCAGTAGAATCGGGTACGCAGTATTTT
TRBV25-1,-,TRBD2,TRBJ2-3,CASSRLAGVGDTQYF,TGTGCCAGCAGTCGACTAGCGGGAGTTGGGGATACGCAGTATTTT
TRBV30,-,-,TRBJ1-1,CAWSGNRVTEAFF,TGTGCCTGGAGTGGAAACAGGGTAACTGAAGCTTTCTTT
TRBV7-8,-,TRBD1,TRBJ1-2,CASSLGIGGNYGYTF,TGTGCCAGCAGCTTAGGAATAGGGGGCAACTATGGCTACACCTTC
TRBV28,-,-,TRBJ2-4,CASSLADIQYF,TGTGCCAGCAGTCTGGCCGACATTCAGTACTTC
TRBV14,-,-,TRBJ1-3,CASSSRGVVEGNTIYF,TGTGCCAGCAGCTCCAGGGGCGTTGTAGAAGGAAACACCATATATTTT
TRBV29-1,-,-,TRBJ1-1,CSVEEVGAFF,TGCAGCGTTGAGGAGGTAGGAGCTTTCTTT
TRBV7-9,-,-,TRBJ2-5,CASSPGVTQYF,TGTGCCAGCAGCCCAGGGGTGACCCAGTACTTC
TRBV7-2,-,TRBD2,TRBJ2-1,CASSAGGGSSYNEQFF,TGTGCCAGCAGCGCGGGAGGGGGAAGCTCCTACAATGAGCAGTTCTTC
TRBV6-5,once,-,TRBJ2-7,CASSYSGGMSSYEQYF,TGTGCCAGCAGTTACTCTGGCGGGATGAGCTCCTACGAGCAGTACTTC
TRBV5-8,-,-,TRBJ1-5,CASSLAGNQPQHF,TGTGCCAGCAGCTTGGCCGGGAATCAGCCCCAGCATTTT
TRBV28,-,TRBD2,TRBJ2-7,CASSLRRGNSYEQYF,TGTGCCAGCAGTTTGAGGCGGGGGAACTCCTACGAGCAGTACTTC
TRBV5-1,once,TRBD1,TRBJ1-4,CASSPGQDEEKLFF,TGCGCCAGCAGCCCCGGACAGGATGAGGAAAAACTGTTTTTT
TRBV27,-,TRBD2,TRBJ2-7,CASSFGLDYEQYF,TGTGCCAGCAGTTTCGGACTAGACTACGAGCAGTACTTC
TRBV20-1,-,TRBD1,TRBJ1-1,CRARGPEAFF,TGCAGGGCCAGGGGGCCTGAAGCTTTCTTT
TRBV7-8,-,TRBD1,TRBJ2-6,CASSWDRGRSGANVLTF,TGTGCCAGCAGCTGGGACAGGGGGCGATCTGGGGCCAACGTCCTGACTTTC
TRBV30,-,-,TRBJ2-2,CAWRGRRVGIGTGELFF,TGTGCCTGGAGGGGGCGCAGGGTGGGAATTGGCACCGGGGAGCTGTTTTTT
TRBV4-1,-,TRBD1,TRBJ2-5,CASSQGQGAGMETQYF,TGCGCCAGCAGCCAAGGGCAGGGGGCGGGTATGGAGACCCAGTACTTC
TRBV7-9,-,TRBD1,TRBJ1-1,CASSKTGATEAFF,TGTGCCAGCAGCAAAACAGGGGCCACTGAAGCTTTCTTT
TRBV7-2,once,TRBD1,TRBJ1-2,CASSGGTGGSNGYTF,TGTGCCAGCAGCGGAGGGACAGGAGGGTCGAATGGCTACACCTTC
TRBV5-1,-,TRBD1,TRBJ2-7,CASSLVQGAAYEQYF,TGCGCCAGCAGCTTGGTCCAGGGGGCGGCCTACGAGCAGTACTTC
TRBV6-1,-,-,TRBJ2-5,CASSSNQGNQETQYF,TGTGCCAGCTCCTCTAATCAGGGTAATCAAGAGACCCAGTACTTC
TRBV6-4,-,TRBD2,TRBJ2-3,CASSALAGGTDTQYF,TGTGCCAGCAGTGCACTAGCGGGAGGGACAGATACGCAGTATTTT
TRBV7-9,-,TRBD2,TRBJ2-3,CASSNGLAGASTDTQYF,TGTGCCAGCAGCAACGGACTAGCGGGAGCTTCTACAGATACGCAGTATTTT
TRBV27,-,-,TRBJ2-7,CASSLTPDRKEQYF,TGTGCCAGCAGTTTAACCCCCGACAGGAAGGAGCAGTACTTC
TRBV7-9,once,TRBD1,TRBJ2-7,CASSPGGEEQYF,TGTGCCAGCAGTCCAGGGGGCGAAGAGCAGTACTTC
TRBV7-9,-,-,TRBJ2-2,CASSLVSRPNTGELFF,TGTGCCAGCAGCTTAGTGTCCAGGCCCAACACCGGGGAGCTGTTTTTT
TRBV9,-,-,TRBJ2-5,CASSPPGRGGPAETQYF,TGTGCCAGCAGCCCTCCCGGGCGGGGCGGACCGGCGGAGACCCAGTACTTC
TRBV4-3,few,TRBD2,TRBJ2-3,CASSLGLAGTDTQYF,TGCGCCAGCAGCCTTGGACTAGCGGGCACAGATACGCAGTATTTT
TRBV28,-,-,TRBJ1-2,CASSPSGYGYTF,TGTGCCAGCAGTCCATCCGGCTATGGCTACACCTTC
TRBV5-4,few,-,TRBJ2-6,CASSLGRGSGANVLTF,TGTGCCAGCAGCTTGGGGAGGGGCTCTGGGGCCAACGTCCTGACTTTC
TRBV10-3,-,-,TRBJ2-5,CAISESRETQYF,TGTGCCATCAGTGAGTCGCGGGAGACCCAGTACTTC
TRBV5-8,-,-,TRBJ2-7,CASSLVRGGAYEQYF,TGTGCCAGCAGCTTGGTCCGAGGAGGCGCCTACGAGCAGTACTTC
TRBV6-6,-,-,TRBJ2-1,CASSSLTGNEQFF,TGTGCCAGCAGTTCCCTGACTGGGAATGAGCAGTTCTTC